The T cell receptor (beta chain) under discussion was sequenced for a study of siplizumab effects on memory and regulatory T cells. The study's findings and limits: Alloreactive sequences from unstimulated CD4+ memory cells fell significantly with siplizumab. Naive T cells looked more diverse than memory cells and looked like major alloresponse contributors.

This CDR3 region has 15 residues. CDR1 is SGHTA and CDR2 is FQGNSA in the germline V gene. V lost 5 bases and J lost 0; bases outside the gene matches: 4. On this clone itself: The antigen is unknown.

Here immunoSEQ multiplex PCR was the method, and the copy in TCRdb shows in-frame clones only, minus some. The sample lists some 100,000 clones, around 95% occurring once. The sequenced sample was naive CD4+ T cells sorted from blood. This receptor was obtained from a human donor in good health. The chain combines TRBV7-2 with TRBJ2-3; 8 bases agree with TRBD2. CDR3 nucleotides: TGTGCCAGCAGCCCGCTAGCGGGCAGCACAGATACGCAGTATTTT. Amino acids: CASSPLAGSTDTQYF.